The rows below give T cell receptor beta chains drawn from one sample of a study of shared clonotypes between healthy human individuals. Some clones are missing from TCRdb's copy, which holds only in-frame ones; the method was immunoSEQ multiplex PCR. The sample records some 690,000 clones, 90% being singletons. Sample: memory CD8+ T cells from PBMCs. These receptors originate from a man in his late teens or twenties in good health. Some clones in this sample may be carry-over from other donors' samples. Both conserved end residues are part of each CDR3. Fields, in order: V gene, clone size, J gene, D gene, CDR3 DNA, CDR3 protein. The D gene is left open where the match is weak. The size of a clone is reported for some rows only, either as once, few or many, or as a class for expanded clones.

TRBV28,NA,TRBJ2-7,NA,TGTGCCAGCAGCCCGACGGGGAAGGGCTGGTTCTCCTACGAGCAGTACTTC,CASSPTGKGWFSYEQYF
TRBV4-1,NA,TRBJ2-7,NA,TGCGCCAGCAGCCAGGCCGCGGCGGCCTACGAGCAGTACTTC,CASSQAAAAYEQYF
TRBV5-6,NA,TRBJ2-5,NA,TGTGCCAGCAGCTTGATGGGGTACCAAGAGACCCAGTACTTC,CASSLMGYQETQYF
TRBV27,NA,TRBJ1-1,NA,TGTGCCAGCAAAAAGGGGCCCGGAACTGAAGCTTTCTTT,CASKKGPGTEAFF
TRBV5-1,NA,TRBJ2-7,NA,TGCGCCAGCAGCCTAATCCGAGGCAGGCGCTTTATTCCCTACGAGCAGTACTTC,CASSLIRGRRFIPYEQYF
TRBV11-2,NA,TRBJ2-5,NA,TGTGCCAGCAGCTTAGATCGTTTGGGCCCTGGGGACCAGTACTTC,CASSLDRLGPGDQYF
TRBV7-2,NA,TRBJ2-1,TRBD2,TGTGCCAGCAGCTCACGGATACTAGCGGGATTCACTCAGGATGAGCAGTTCTTC,CASSSRILAGFTQDEQFF
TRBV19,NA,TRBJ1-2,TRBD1,TGTGCCAGTAGTACCAGGACAGGGGGATATGGCTACACCTTC,CASSTRTGGYGYTF
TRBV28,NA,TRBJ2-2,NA,TGTGCCCTACGGGGGGCTTCAAGCGGGGAGCTGTTTTTT,CALRGASSGELFF
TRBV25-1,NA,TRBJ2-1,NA,TGTGCCAGCAGTGCAGGGGTGTTTCCCTACAATGAGCAGTTCTTC,CASSAGVFPYNEQFF
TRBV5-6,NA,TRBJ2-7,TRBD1,TGTGCCAGCAGCTGGGACAGGGGGACCAACGAGCAGTACTTC,CASSWDRGTNEQYF
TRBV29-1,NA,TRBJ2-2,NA,TGCAGCGTTGTCGAGGGCACCGGGGAGCTGTTTTTT,CSVVEGTGELFF
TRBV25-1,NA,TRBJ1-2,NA,TGTGCCAGCAGTGGGCTTAATCGACAGAAGGATAACTATGGCTACACCTTC,CASSGLNRQKDNYGYTF
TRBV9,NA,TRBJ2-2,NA,TGTGCCAGCAGCGCATTGGGGGCGGGACGCACCGGGGAGCTGTTTTTT,CASSALGAGRTGELFF
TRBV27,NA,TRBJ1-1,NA,TGTGCCAGCAGTTTAGCCCCCGGCCATAACCCTGAAGCTTTCTTT,CASSLAPGHNPEAFF
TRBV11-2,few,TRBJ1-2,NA,TGTGCCAGCAGCTTAGGCAGGGGATTCTATGGCTACACCTTC,CASSLGRGFYGYTF
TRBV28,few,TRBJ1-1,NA,TGTGCCAGCAGTTTATCCGACCGCACTGAAGCTTTCTTT,CASSLSDRTEAFF
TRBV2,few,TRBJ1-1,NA,TGTGCCAGCAGTGAACATGGGGGGCTGGGCACTGAAGCTTTCTTT,CASSEHGGLGTEAFF
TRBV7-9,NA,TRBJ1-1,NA,TGTGCCAGCAGCTTAAAGGAGCACACTGAAGCTTTCTTT,CASSLKEHTEAFF
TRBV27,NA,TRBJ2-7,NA,TGTGCCAGCAGTCCAGGGTCTGTCTCCACCGAGCAGTACTTC,CASSPGSVSTEQYF
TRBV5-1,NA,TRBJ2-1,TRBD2,TGCGCCAGCAGCACAGGACTAGCGGGAGCCTCCTACAATGAGCAGTTCTTC,CASSTGLAGASYNEQFF
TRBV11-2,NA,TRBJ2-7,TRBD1,TGTGCCAGCAGCCGGTCCGGGACAGCCTACGAGCAGTACTTC,CASSRSGTAYEQYF
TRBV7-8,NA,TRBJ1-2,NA,TGTGCCAGCAGCAAGGGCCCTAACTATGGCTACACCTTC,CASSKGPNYGYTF
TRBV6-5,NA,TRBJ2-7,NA,TGTGCCAGCAGTTTAGGACAGAGGGGGAACGAGCAGTACTTC,CASSLGQRGNEQYF
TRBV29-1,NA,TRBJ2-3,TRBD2,TGCAGCGTGTACGGACTAGCGGGAGGGTACACAGATACGCAGTATTTT,CSVYGLAGGYTDTQYF
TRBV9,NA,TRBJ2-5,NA,TGTGCCAGCAGCGACCCAGTAGGGGGGAAAGAGACCCAGTACTTC,CASSDPVGGKETQYF
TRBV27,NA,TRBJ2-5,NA,TGTGCCAGCAGTTTATACTCTCAGCTAACCGAGACCCAGTACTTC,CASSLYSQLTETQYF
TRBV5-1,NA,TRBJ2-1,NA,TGCGCCAGCAGCTTGGGTACAGGCAATGAGCAGTTCTTC,CASSLGTGNEQFF